One sample yielded the 27 T cell receptor beta chains listed below, sequenced in a study of blood T cell repertoires in COVID-19. Produced via immunoSEQ multiplex PCR; TCRdb's table is partial and in-frame only. The table has 200,000 or so clones, roughly 75% seen once. Sequenced material: peripheral blood. The receptors come from a woman in her seventies with acute or convalescent COVID-19.

V gene TRBV5-1 combines with J gene TRBJ1-1; D not certain. The CDR3 is made up of 13 amino acids. Per the germline V gene, CDR1 is SGHRS and CDR2 is YFSETQ. V was pared by 4 bases and J by 10 bases, with 17 bases between. The CDR3 bases are TGCGCCAGCAGCCAAAACGCAGACATTTTAGCTTTCTTT. Translating gives CASSQNADILAFF.

V usage is TRBV9 and J usage is TRBJ2-2; D unclear. The V and J ends lost 3 bases and 6 bases respectively, with 12 bases between them. This CDR3 contains 14 residues. Germline V CDR1 and CDR2: SGDLS, YYNGEE. The chain's CDR3 is CASSERSEAGELFF. The CDR3 coding sequence is TGTGCCAGCAGCGAAAGGAGTGAGGCCGGGGAGCTGTTTTTT.

This clone was detected only once. The chain links TRBV15 to TRBJ1-1; D gene unclear. The CDR3 consists of 15 residues. V was trimmed by 0 bases and J by 3 bases, leaving 11 bases between them. From germline, CDR1 is LNHNV and CDR2 YYDKDF (reference sequence). CDR3 protein: CATSRDLERYTEAFF. The DNA for the CDR3 is TGTGCCACCAGCAGAGATTTGGAGAGATACACTGAAGCTTTCTTT.

The chain joins TRBV9 to TRBJ1-1; 10 positions agree with TRBD1. The V gene end was trimmed by 3 bases and the J gene end by 3 bases; junction bases not matched to a gene: 5. In germline, CDR1 is SGDLS, CDR2 YYNGEE. The CDR3 contains 15 residues. The CDR3 DNA is TGTGCCAGCAGCGGGCGACAGGGGGCGGACACTGAAGCTTTCTTT. Its translation: CASSGRQGADTEAFF.

The chain recombines TRBV18 with TRBJ2-7; the D is unclear. The CDR3 length is 12 residues. Trimming stripped 2 bases from V and 4 bases from J, with 6 bases between. The germline V gene encodes CDR1 KGHSH and CDR2 LQKENI. The CDR3 DNA is TGTGCCAGCTCACCAACCCTATACGAGCAGTACTTC. It is translated as CASSPTLYEQYF.

The chain couples TRBV9 to TRBJ2-3; D might be TRBD2 (5 bases). Germline V gives CDR1 SGDLS, CDR2 YYNGEE. Trimming took off 3 bases at V and 4 bases at J, with 6 bases between the two ends. CDR3 length: 12 residues. The CDR3 spells CASSGGPDTQYF. The CDR3 region has the DNA TGTGCCAGCAGCGGCGGGCCAGATACGCAGTATTTT.

The chain links TRBV18 to TRBJ2-7; D may be TRBD2 (6 bases). CDR1 and CDR2 from the germline V gene are KGHSH and LQKENI. The CDR3 is 15 amino acids. With 1 base removed from V and 2 bases from J, the gap between germline ends came to 12 bases. CDR3 loop: CASSPLRESAYEQYF. CDR3 DNA: TGTGCCAGCTCACCACTTCGGGAGTCGGCCTACGAGCAGTACTTC.

The genes are TRBV27 and TRBJ1-6; TRBD1 is a possible D gene (6 bases). V lost 6 bases and J lost 8, with 14 bases in between. Germline V CDR1 and CDR2: MNHEY, SMNVEV (reference sequence). The CDR3 has 14 amino acids. CDR3 amino acids: CASRRTANHSPLHF. CDR3 DNA sequence: TGTGCCAGCAGACGGACAGCCAACCATTCACCCCTCCACTTT.

The chain has TRBV3-1 (or the pseudogene TRBV3-2) and TRBJ2-7; tentatively, D is TRBD1 (5 bases). The V and J ends lost 7 bases and 2 bases respectively, with 12 bases between them. Germline V gene sequence: CDR1 LGHDT, CDR2 YNNKEL (reference sequence). CDR3 length equals 13 residues. CDR3 amino acids: CASMVQGTYEQYF. The CDR3 DNA follows: TGTGCCAGCATGGTTCAGGGAACCTACGAGCAGTACTTC.

In its sample, this clone was seen a few times. The genes are TRBV5-4 and TRBJ2-4, with TRBD1 matching over 7 bases. This CDR3 region has 15 residues. Unmatched junction bases numbered 12, after V lost 4 bases and J lost 8 bases. Germline CDR1 SGHNT, CDR2 YYREEE (reference sequence). This CDR3 is CASSPSGQGEYIQYF. In DNA, the CDR3 is TGTGCCAGCAGCCCCTCGGGGCAGGGGGAATACATTCAGTACTTC. Looking up the rest from reference TRBV5-4 and TRBJ2-4 gives the full variable domain: ETGVTQSPTHLIKTRGQQVTLRCSSQSGHNTVSWYQQALGQGPQFIFQYYREEENGRGNFPPRFSGLQFPNYSSELNVNALELDDSALYLCASSPSGQGEYIQYFGAGTRLSVL.

This chain links TRBV15 with TRBJ2-7; 9 nucleotides align to TRBD1. The CDR3 is made up of 15 amino acids. V shed 5 bases, J shed 5 bases, and the junction held 10 bases outside the gene matches. CDR1 and CDR2 (germline): LNHNV, YYDKDF (reference sequence). The CDR3 DNA reads as TGTGCCACCAGCTACTCTGCAGGGACAGGGAACGAGCAGTACTTC. The encoded protein is CATSYSAGTGNEQYF.

In the case of this clone: This sample also contains other DNA sequences that code for the same CDR3. In DNA, the CDR3 is TGTGCCAGCAGCCAAGCCGGGACAGGTTCCTACGAGCAGTACTTC. Its translation: CASSQAGTGSYEQYF. The chain combines TRBV3-1 (or the pseudogene TRBV3-2) with TRBJ2-7; 8 positions match TRBD1. CDR1 and CDR2 from the germline V gene are LGHDT and YNNKEL (reference sequence). The CDR3 is 15 residues long. V shed 1 base and J 1 base; nucleotides not matched to a gene: 3.

In nucleotides, the CDR3 is TGCAGCGTTGAACGTCAGGGGGGCGGCTACACCTTC. It translates to CSVERQGGGYTF. The chain links TRBV29-1 to TRBJ1-2; 7 positions match TRBD1. V lost 2 bases and J lost 8; bases outside the gene matches: 5. This CDR3 contains 12 residues. CDR1 is SQVTM, CDR2 ANQGSEA, per germline.

The gene calls are TRBV27 and TRBJ2-6; 9 nucleotides align to TRBD2. Germline assignment: CDR1 MNHEY and CDR2 SMNVEV (reference sequence). The trim removed 3 bases at V and 0 bases at J, leaving 6 bases unmatched. CDR3 length equals 18 residues. The CDR3 DNA reads as TGTGCCAGCAGTTTGACTAGCGGACTAAACTCTGGGGCCAACGTCCTGACTTTC. This sequence encodes CASSLTSGLNSGANVLTF.

The chain has TRBV5-1 and TRBJ1-4, with 9 bases identical to TRBD1. This CDR3 spans 15 amino acids. V lost 2 bases, J lost 7 bases, and 6 bases stayed unmatched. The V gene's germline CDR1 is SGHRS and CDR2 YFSETQ. The CDR3 DNA follows: TGCGCCAGCAGCTTAGGGGGACAGGGTGGTGAAAAACTGTTTTTT. Protein product: CASSLGGQGGEKLFF.

V and J are TRBV5-1 and TRBJ2-1, with TRBD2 matching over 7 bases. The CDR3 is 15 residues long. Trimming cost V 2 bases and J 5 bases; bases outside gene matches: 7. Germline V lookup: CDR1 SGHRS, CDR2 YFSETQ. CDR3 in amino acids: CASSFIPSGNNEQFF. DNA for the CDR3: TGCGCCAGCAGCTTTATCCCTAGCGGCAACAATGAGCAGTTCTTC.

The chain combines TRBV2 with TRBJ2-5; D ambiguous. Germline assignment: CDR1 SNHLY and CDR2 FYNNEI. Deletions cut 4 bases from V and 5 bases from J, with 14 bases between. This CDR3 has 14 amino acids. CDR3 amino acids: CASSGLTISETQYF. DNA for the CDR3: TGTGCCAGCAGTGGTCTAACCATTTCCGAGACCCAGTACTTC. The variable domain in full, with the rest retrieved from reference TRBV2 and TRBJ2-5, is EPEVTQTPSHQVTQMGQEVILRCVPISNHLYFYWYRQILGQKVEFLVSFYNNEISEKSEIFDDQFSVERPDGSNFTLKIRSTKLEDSAMYFCASSGLTISETQYFGPGTRLLVL.

This clone was found a few times. The chain recombines TRBV27 with TRBJ1-1, with TRBD1 identical over 9 bases. Germline CDR1 MNHEY, CDR2 SMNVEV (reference sequence). This CDR3 spans 17 amino acids. V shed 0 bases and J 3 bases; nucleotides not matched to a gene: 8. This chain's CDR3 is CASSLSPPGQGYTEAFF. CDR3 in DNA: TGTGCCAGCAGTTTATCCCCACCGGGACAGGGTTACACTGAAGCTTTCTTT.

This clone came up many times. V and J are TRBV10-3 and TRBJ1-2; no definite D call. Trimming pared 3 bases from V and 0 bases from J, leaving 8 bases between. CDR1 is ENHRY and CDR2 is SYGVKD in the germline V gene. This CDR3 region has 14 residues. CDR3 in DNA: TGTGCCATCAGTGATGTCGTCGCTAACTATGGCTACACCTTC. Its protein product is CAISDVVANYGYTF.

The chain links TRBV28 to TRBJ2-3, with 11 nucleotides matching TRBD1. J gave up 3 bases and V 7 bases, and 12 bases lay outside the gene matches. Looked up from germline, CDR1 is MDHEN and CDR2 is SYDVKM. This CDR3 is built from 17 residues. The CDR3 sequence is CASTQRRGQGATDTQYF. The CDR3 DNA reads as TGTGCCAGCACCCAACGCCGCGGACAGGGGGCAACAGATACGCAGTATTTT.

The chain combines TRBV9 with TRBJ2-3; 9 bases match TRBD2. This CDR3 comprises 16 residues. Germline V CDR1 and CDR2: SGDLS, YYNGEE. Unmatched junction bases numbered 7, after V lost 1 base and J lost 4 bases. CDR3 coding DNA: TGTGCCAGCAGCGTACCCGCAGCGGGAGGCGCAGATACGCAGTATTTT. It encodes CASSVPAAGGADTQYF.

This chain connects TRBV5-1 to TRBJ2-1; 8 bases map to TRBD2. CDR3 length: 16 residues. The V gene end was trimmed by 0 bases and the J gene end by 6 bases; junction bases not matched to a gene: 8. From germline, CDR1 is SGHRS and CDR2 YFSETQ. CDR3 residues: CASSLASRTSTNEQFF. CDR3 coding DNA: TGCGCCAGCAGCTTGGCATCCCGGACTAGCACCAATGAGCAGTTCTTC.

This chain joins TRBV5-1 and TRBJ1-4; the D is unclear. The CDR3 has 16 residues. Germline assignment: CDR1 SGHRS and CDR2 YFSETQ. The germline V and J ends were trimmed by 1 base and 0 bases, with 10 bases remaining between them. The CDR3 nucleotides are TGCGCCAGCAGCTTGACCTACAGTGCAACTAATGAAAAACTGTTTTTT. It specifies CASSLTYSATNEKLFF.

The genes are TRBV12-3 or TRBV12-4 and TRBJ1-2; a weak D match, TRBD1 (6 bases). The CDR3 totals 11 residues. The V end lost 4 bases, the J end lost 10 bases, and 10 bases lay between the germline ends. The CDR3 reads CASSSGGPYTF. The CDR3 bases are TGTGCCAGCAGTTCGGGGGGGCCCTACACCTTC.

This rearrangement joins TRBV15 to TRBJ2-2; no reliable D call. This CDR3 spans 17 amino acids. V dropped 1 base and J dropped 1 base, with 13 bases sitting between them. CDR1 LNHNV and CDR2 YYDKDF come from the germline V gene (reference sequence). The CDR3: CATSRGDQMWNTGELFF. The CDR3 nucleotides are TGTGCCACCAGCAGAGGTGATCAGATGTGGAACACCGGGGAGCTGTTTTTT.

V usage is TRBV19 and J usage is TRBJ2-1; weak D call: TRBD2 (5 bases). Germline CDR1 and CDR2: LNHDA and SQIVND (reference sequence). Trimming pared 11 bases from V and 8 bases from J, leaving 13 bases between. This CDR3 is 11 amino acids long. CDR3 bases: TGTGCCGTGAGGGAAGGATATGAGCAGTTCTTC. Amino acid sequence: CAVREGYEQFF.

J is TRBJ1-3 and V is TRBV5-4; 10 bases map to TRBD1. The trim removed 2 bases at V and 3 bases at J, leaving 2 bases unmatched. The CDR3 totals 15 residues. The germline gives CDR1 SGHNT, CDR2 YYREEE (reference sequence). The CDR3 protein is CASSFRTGGGNTIYF. The CDR3 nucleotides are TGTGCCAGCAGCTTCCGGACAGGGGGTGGAAACACCATATATTTT.